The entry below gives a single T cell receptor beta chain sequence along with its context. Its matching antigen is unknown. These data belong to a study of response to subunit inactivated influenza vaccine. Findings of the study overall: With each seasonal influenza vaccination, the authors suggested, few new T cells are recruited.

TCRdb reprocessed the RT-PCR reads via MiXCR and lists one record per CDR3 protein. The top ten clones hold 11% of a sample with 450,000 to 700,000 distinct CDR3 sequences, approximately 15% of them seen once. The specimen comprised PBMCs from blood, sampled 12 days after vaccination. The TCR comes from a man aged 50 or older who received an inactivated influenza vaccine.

The CDR3 region has the DNA TGCAGCGTTGAGGGAACTACCCGATCAGAATACGAGCAGTACTTC. Protein product: CSVEGTTRSEYEQYF. V and J are TRBV29-1 and TRBJ2-7; D ambiguous. Germline V gene lookup returns CDR1 SQVTM and CDR2 ANQGSEA. Trimming removed 3 bases from V and 4 bases from J, with 19 bases in between. This CDR3 comprises 15 residues.